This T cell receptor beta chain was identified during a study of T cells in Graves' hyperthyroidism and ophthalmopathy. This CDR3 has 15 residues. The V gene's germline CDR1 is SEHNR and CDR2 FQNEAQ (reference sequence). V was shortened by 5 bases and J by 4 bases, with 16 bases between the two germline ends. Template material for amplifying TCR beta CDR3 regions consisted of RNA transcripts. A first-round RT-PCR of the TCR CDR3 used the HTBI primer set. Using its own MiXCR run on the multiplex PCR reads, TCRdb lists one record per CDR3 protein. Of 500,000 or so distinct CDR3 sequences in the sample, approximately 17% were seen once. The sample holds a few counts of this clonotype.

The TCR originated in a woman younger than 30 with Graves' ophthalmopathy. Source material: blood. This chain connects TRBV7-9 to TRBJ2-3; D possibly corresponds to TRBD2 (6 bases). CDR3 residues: CASSLFVGGSDTQYF. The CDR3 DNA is TGTGCCAGCAGCCTCTTTGTGGGAGGATCAGATACGCAGTATTTT.